This TCR beta chain was profiled in a study of blood T cell repertoires in COVID-19. Study-wide background: Sites in the United States, Italy and Spain provided acute and convalescent COVID-19 samples. From T cells, B-cell-depleted T cells, or PBMCs came the material, which was cDNA or gDNA.

In the study's own analysis: Scientists estimated how many nucleated cells there were by amplifying reference gene primers. Profiling relied on immunoSEQ multiplex PCR, and the TCRdb table lists in-frame clones only, not all of them. Clone size and the V and J calls come from that table; the DNA yielded D and trimming. The table includes tens of thousands of clones, roughly 80% detected once. V lost 1 base and J lost 5; bases outside the gene matches: 5. Germline values: CDR1 ENHRY, CDR2 SYGVKD. This CDR3 comprises 15 residues. This clone appeared a single time. This receptor was taken from a human donor in a cohort sampled during active COVID-19. Sample: peripheral blood. V is TRBV10-3 and J is TRBJ2-1; TRBD1 matches at 7 bases. The chain's CDR3 is CAISELGTAHNEQFF. The CDR3 region has the DNA TGTGCCATCAGTGAGTTGGGGACAGCCCACAATGAGCAGTTCTTC.